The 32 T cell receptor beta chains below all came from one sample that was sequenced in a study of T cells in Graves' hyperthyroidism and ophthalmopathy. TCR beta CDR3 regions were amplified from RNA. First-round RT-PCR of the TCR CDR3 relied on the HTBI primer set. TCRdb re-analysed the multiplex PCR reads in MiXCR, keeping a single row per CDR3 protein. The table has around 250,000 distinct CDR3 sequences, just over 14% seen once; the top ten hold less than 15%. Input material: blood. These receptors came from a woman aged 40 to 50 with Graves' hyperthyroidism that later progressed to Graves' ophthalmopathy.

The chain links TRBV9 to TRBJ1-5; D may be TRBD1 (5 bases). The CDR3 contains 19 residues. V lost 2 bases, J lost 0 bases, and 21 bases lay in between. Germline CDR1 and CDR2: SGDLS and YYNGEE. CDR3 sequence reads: CASSVGPLAWKYSNQPQHF. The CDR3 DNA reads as TGTGCCAGCAGCGTGGGACCCCTTGCCTGGAAATATAGCAATCAGCCCCAGCATTTT.

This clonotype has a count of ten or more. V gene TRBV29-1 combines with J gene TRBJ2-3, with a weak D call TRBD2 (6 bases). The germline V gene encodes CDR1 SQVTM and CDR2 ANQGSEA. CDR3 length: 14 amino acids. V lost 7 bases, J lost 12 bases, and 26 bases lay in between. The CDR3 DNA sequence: TGCAGCGGGGGGGACGGCACGGAGTACTGTGGTCAGTATTTT. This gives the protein CSGGDGTEYCGQYF.

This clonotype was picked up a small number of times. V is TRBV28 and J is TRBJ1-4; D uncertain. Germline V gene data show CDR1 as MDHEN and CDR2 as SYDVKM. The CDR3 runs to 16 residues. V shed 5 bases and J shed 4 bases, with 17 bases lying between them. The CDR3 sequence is CASSRHDGWGNEKLFF. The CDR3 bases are TGTGCCAGCAGTCGCCATGACGGGTGGGGTAATGAAAAACTGTTTTTT.

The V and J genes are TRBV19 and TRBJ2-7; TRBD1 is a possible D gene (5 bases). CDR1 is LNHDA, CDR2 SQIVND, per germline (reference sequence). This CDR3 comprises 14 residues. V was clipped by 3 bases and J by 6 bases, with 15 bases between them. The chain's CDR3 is CASSIGQGSSEQYF. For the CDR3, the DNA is TGTGCCAGTAGTATTGGGCAGGGAAGCTCCGAGCAGTACTTC.

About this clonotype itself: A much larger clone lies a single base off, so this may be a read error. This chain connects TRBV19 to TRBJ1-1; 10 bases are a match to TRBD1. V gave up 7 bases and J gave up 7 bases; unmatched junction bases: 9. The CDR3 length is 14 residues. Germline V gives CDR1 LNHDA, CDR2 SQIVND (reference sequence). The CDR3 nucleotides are TGTGCCAGTATCGACCACCGGGACAGGGGTGAAGCTTTCTTT. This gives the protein CASIDHRDRGEAFF.

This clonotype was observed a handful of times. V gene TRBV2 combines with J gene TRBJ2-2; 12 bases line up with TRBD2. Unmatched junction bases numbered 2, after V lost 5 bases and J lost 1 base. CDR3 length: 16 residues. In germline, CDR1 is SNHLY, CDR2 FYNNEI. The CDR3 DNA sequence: TGTGCCAGCAGTAAACTAGCGGGAGGGAACACCGGGGAGCTGTTTTTT. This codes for CASSKLAGGNTGELFF.

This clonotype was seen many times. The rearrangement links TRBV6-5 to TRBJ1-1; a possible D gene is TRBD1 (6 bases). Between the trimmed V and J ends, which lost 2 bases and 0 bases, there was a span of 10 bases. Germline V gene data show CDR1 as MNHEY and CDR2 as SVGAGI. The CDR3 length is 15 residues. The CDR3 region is CASSYDGGMNTEAFF. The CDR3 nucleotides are TGTGCCAGCAGTTACGATGGGGGCATGAACACTGAAGCTTTCTTT.

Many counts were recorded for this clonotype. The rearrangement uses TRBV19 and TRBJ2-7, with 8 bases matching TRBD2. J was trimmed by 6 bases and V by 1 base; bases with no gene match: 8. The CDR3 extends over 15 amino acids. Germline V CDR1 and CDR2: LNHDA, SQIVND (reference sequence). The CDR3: CASSIGASGHSEQYF. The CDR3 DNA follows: TGTGCCAGTAGTATAGGAGCTAGCGGGCACTCCGAGCAGTACTTC.

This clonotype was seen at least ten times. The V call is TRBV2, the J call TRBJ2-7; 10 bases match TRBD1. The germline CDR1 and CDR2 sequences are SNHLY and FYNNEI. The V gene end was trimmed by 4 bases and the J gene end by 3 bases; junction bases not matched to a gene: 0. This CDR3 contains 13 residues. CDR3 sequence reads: CASSGTGGYEQYF. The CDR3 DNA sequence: TGTGCCAGCAGTGGGACAGGGGGCTACGAGCAGTACTTC.

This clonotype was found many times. In nucleotides, the CDR3 is TGTGCCAGCAGTTATGTCCAGGGAGAATCACCCCTCCACTTT. Translating gives CASSYVQGESPLHF. This chain connects TRBV6-1 to TRBJ1-6, with a tentative D call TRBD1 (5 bases). Trimming removed 5 bases at V and 10 bases at J, with 15 bases between. This CDR3 region has 14 residues. The germline gives CDR1 MNHNS, CDR2 SASEGT.

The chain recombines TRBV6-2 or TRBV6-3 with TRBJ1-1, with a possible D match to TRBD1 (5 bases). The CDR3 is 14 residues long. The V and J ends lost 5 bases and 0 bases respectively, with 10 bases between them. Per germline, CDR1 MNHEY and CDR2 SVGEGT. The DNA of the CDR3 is TGTGCCAGCAGTAAGGACATCCTGAACACTGAAGCTTTCTTT. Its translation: CASSKDILNTEAFF.

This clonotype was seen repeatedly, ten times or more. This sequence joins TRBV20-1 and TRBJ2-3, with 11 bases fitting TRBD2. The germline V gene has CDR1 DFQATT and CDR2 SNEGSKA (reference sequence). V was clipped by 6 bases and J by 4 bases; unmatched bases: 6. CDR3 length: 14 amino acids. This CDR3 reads CSASRLAGPDTQYF. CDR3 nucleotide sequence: TGCAGTGCCTCTAGACTAGCGGGACCAGATACGCAGTATTTT.

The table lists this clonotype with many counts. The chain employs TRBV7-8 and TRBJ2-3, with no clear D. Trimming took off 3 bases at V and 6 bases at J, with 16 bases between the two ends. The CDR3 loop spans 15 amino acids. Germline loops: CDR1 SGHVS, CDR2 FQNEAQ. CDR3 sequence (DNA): TGTGCCAGCAGCTTCTCCCTGGGGTGGTCGGATACGCAGTATTTT. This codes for CASSFSLGWSDTQYF. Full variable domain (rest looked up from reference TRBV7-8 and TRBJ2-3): GAGVSQSPRYKVAKRGQDVALRCDPISGHVSLFWYQQALGQGPEFLTYFQNEAQLDKSGLPSDRFFAERPEGSVSTLKIQRTQQEDSAVYLCASSFSLGWSDTQYFGPGTRLTVL.

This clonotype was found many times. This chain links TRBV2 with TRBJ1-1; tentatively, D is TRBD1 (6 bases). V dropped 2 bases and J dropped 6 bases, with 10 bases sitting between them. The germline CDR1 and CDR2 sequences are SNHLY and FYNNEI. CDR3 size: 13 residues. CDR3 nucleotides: TGTGCCAGCAGTGAACAGGGGATGTCTGAAGCTTTCTTT. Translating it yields CASSEQGMSEAFF.

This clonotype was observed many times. The CDR3 DNA sequence: TGTGCCAGCAGCCCCTGGGACAGGGACGAGCAGTACTTC. This translates into CASSPWDRDEQYF. This sequence joins TRBV7-9 and TRBJ2-7; TRBD1 matches 9 bases. Germline CDR1 SEHNR, CDR2 FQNEAQ (reference sequence). V trimming: 5 bases; J trimming: 5 bases; junction bases outside the gene matches: 4. The CDR3 sequence is 13 residues long.

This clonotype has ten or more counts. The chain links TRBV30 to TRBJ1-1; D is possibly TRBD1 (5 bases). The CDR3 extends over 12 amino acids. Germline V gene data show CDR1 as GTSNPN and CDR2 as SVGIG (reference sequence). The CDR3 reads CTLGAMNTEAFF. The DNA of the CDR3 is TGTACGTTAGGGGCTATGAACACTGAAGCTTTCTTT.

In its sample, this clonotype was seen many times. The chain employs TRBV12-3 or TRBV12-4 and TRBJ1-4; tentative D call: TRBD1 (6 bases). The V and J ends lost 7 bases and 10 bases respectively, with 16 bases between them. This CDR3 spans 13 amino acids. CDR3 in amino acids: CASTQQGGGKLFF. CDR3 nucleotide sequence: TGTGCCAGCACCCAACAGGGCGGGGGAAAACTGTTTTTT.

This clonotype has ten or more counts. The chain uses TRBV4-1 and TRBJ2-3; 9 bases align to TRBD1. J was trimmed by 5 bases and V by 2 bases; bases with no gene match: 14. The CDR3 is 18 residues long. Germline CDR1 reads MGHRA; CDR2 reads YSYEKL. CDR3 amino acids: CASSQPPLRDREQDTQYF. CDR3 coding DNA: TGCGCCAGCAGCCAACCCCCCCTGAGGGACAGGGAGCAAGATACGCAGTATTTT.

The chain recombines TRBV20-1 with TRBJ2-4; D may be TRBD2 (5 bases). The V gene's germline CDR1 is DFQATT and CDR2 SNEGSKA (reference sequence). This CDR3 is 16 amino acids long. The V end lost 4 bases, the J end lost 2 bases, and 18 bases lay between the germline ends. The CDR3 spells CSAKGRPGRTKNIQYF. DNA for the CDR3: TGCAGTGCTAAGGGCCGACCGGGGAGAACCAAAAACATTCAGTACTTC.

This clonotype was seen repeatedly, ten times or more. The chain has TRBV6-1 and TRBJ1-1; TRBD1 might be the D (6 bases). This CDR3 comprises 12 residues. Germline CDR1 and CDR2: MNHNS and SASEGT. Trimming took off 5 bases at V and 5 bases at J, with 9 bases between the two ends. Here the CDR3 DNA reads TGTGCCAGCAGTAAACAGGGAACTGAAGCTTTCTTT. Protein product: CASSKQGTEAFF.

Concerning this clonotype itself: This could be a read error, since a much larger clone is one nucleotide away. The CDR3 DNA reads as TGTGCCAGCAGCTTAAAACCGGTACAGATTGAAGCTTTCTTT. Translation: CASSLKPVQIEAFF. This chain uses TRBV5-6 with TRBJ1-1; D ambiguous. The CDR3 spans 14 residues. CDR1 SGHDT and CDR2 YYEEEE come from the germline V gene. V lost 2 bases and J 7 bases, leaving 15 bases between the germline ends.

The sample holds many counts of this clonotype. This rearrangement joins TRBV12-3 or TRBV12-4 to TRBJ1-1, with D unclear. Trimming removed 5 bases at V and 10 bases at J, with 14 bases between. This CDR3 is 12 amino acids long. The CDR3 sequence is CASSRKTVAAFF. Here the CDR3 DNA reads TGTGCCAGCAGTCGTAAGACCGTGGCAGCTTTCTTT.

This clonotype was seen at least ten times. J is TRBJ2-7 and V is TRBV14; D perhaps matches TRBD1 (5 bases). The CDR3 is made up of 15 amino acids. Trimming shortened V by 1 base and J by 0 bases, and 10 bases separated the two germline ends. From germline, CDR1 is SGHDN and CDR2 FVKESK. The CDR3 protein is CASSQAWGISYEQYF. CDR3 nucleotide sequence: TGTGCCAGCAGCCAAGCGTGGGGCATCTCCTACGAGCAGTACTTC.

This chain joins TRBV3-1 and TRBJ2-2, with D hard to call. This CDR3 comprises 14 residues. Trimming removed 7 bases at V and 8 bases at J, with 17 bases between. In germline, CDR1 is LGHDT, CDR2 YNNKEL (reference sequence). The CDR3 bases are TGTGCCAGCAACCCTGTGGTTAACCAAGGGGAGCTGTTTTTT. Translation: CASNPVVNQGELFF.

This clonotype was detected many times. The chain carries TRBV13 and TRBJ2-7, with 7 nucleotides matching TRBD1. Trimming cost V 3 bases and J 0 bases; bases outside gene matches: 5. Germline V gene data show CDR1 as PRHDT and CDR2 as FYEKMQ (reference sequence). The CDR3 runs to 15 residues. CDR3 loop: CASSLGQRSSYEQYF. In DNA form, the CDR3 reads TGTGCCAGCAGCTTGGGACAGAGGAGCTCCTACGAGCAGTACTTC.

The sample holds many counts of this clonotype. The CDR3 sequence is CASSLSGQAGGELFF. Written as DNA, the CDR3 is TGTGCCAGCAGCCTATCCGGACAGGCCGGAGGGGAGCTGTTTTTT. The chain combines TRBV7-3 with TRBJ2-2; 7 nucleotides match TRBD1. From germline, CDR1 is SGHTA and CDR2 FQGTGA. Losses at the gene ends were 5 bases for V and 8 bases for J; bases not matched to a gene: 11. CDR3 length: 15 residues.

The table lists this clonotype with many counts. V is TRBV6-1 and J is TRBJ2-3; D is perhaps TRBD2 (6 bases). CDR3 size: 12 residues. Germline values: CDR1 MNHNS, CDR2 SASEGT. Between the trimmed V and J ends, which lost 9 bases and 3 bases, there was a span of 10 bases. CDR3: CASGGRTDTQYF. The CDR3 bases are TGTGCCAGTGGGGGGAGGACAGATACGCAGTATTTT.

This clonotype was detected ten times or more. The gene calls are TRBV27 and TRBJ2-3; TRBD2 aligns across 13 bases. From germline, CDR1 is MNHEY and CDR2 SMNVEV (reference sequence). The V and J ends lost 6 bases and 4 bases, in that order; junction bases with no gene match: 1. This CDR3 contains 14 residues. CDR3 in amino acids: CASRLAGGPDTQYF. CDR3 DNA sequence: TGTGCCAGCAGACTAGCGGGAGGGCCAGATACGCAGTATTTT.

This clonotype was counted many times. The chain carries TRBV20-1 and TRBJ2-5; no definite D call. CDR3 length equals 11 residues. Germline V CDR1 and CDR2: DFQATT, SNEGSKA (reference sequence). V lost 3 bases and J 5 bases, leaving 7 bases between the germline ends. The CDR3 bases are TGCAGTGCTAGTGTTGGGGAGACCCAGTACTTC. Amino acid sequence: CSASVGETQYF.

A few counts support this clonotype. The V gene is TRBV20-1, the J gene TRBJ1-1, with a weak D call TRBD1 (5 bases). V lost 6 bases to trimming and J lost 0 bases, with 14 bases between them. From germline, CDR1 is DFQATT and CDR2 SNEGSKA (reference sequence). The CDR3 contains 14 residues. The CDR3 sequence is CSANAQVLNTEAFF. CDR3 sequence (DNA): TGCAGTGCCAATGCACAGGTGCTGAACACTGAAGCTTTCTTT.

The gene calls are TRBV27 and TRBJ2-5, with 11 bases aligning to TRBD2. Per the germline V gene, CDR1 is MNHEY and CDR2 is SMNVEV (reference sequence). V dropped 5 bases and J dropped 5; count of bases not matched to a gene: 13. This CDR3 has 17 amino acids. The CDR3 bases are TGTGCCAGCAGTCTCGCAGCTAGCGGGGGGACCCGGGAGACCCAGTACTTC. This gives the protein CASSLAASGGTRETQYF.

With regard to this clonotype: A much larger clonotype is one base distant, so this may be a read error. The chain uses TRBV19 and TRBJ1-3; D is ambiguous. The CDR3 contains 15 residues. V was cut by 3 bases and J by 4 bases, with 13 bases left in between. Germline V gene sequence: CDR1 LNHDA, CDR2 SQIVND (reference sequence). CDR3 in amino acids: CASSMSGLAGNTIYF. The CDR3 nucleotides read TGTGCCAGTAGTATGTCGGGGTTGGCAGGAAACACCATATATTTT. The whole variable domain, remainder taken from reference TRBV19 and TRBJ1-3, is DGGITQSPKYLFRKEGQNVTLSCEQNLNHDAMYWYRQDPGQGLRLIYYSQIVNDFQKGDIAEGYSVSREKKESFPLTVTSAQKNPTAFYLCASSMSGLAGNTIYFGEGSWLTVV.